The entry below describes one T cell receptor (beta chain). The antigen is undetermined. Method: immunoSEQ multiplex PCR; TCRdb's copy keeps in-frame clones and lacks some. Of approximately 71,000 clones detected, approximately 95% appear once; the ten largest clones hold around 0.034%. The entry originates in a study of human thymus T cells. Study-wide results and limits: In thymic and blood repertoires alike, V and J usage looked biased.

The germline V gene encodes CDR1 SGHTA and CDR2 FQGNSA. V was pared by 11 bases and J by 2 bases, with 11 bases of the junction left unmatched. The CDR3 loop spans 15 amino acids. Thymus tissue for the work was resected from patients undergoing corrective heart surgery. Source material: thymus tissue. This clonotype originated in a girl under three years old with a congenital heart defect but otherwise immunologically healthy. This chain joins TRBV7-2 and TRBJ2-1; 8 bases are a match to TRBD1. Written as DNA, the CDR3 is TGTGCCTGTATTAGGTGGACAGGGACCTACAATGAGCAGTTCTTC. This gives the protein CACIRWTGTYNEQFF.